This TCR beta chain derives from a study of low-dose radiotherapy and immunotherapy resistance in tumors (dated by TCRdb to between 2021 and 2023). Broadly, across the study: Patients in Cohort 1 were given 0.5 Gy per fraction every 2 weeks, and the prescribed total PTV dose was 6.5 Gy. For Cohort 2, the dose was 1 Gy per fraction given every two weeks, adding up to 13 Gy in total across 26 weeks. Patients were given nivolumab as a 240 mg flat dose every two weeks and ipilimumab at 1 mg/kg every six weeks, with both drugs delivered intravenously. Intravenous cyclophosphamide at 200 mg/m2 was administered every two weeks, one day ahead of each radiation and immunotherapy administration. Patients took aspirin 300 mg orally once daily for four cycles, starting on cycle 1 day 1. Randomization of trial participants into treatment groups was not performed. Eight patients were included in the translational analysis: three from the first dose cohort and the first five from the second dose cohort.

V is trimmed back by 6 bases and J by 8 bases, and the junction contains 10 bases that no gene match accounts for. CDR1 LGHDT and CDR2 YNNKEL were looked up in the germline V gene (reference sequence). The CDR3 holds 15 amino acids from the cysteine to the phenylalanine. Only the CDR3 part of the read is kept: 45 bases, read in frame from the first base. The run used an Illumina HiSeq 2500. Superscript III and a set of TRAV- and TRBV-specific primers were used to synthesize first-strand cDNA, so that both TCRalpha and TCRbeta chains were covered. A roughly 20-cycle PCR with Phusion amplified the TCRs, pairing a constant-region primer with the adapter that was attached to the V primers. The MessageAmp II aRNA Amplification Kit was used to amplify the isolated mRNA, with in vitro transcription run for around 15 hours at 37 degrees C. The Dynabeads mRNA DIRECT Purification Kit was used to isolate the mRNA for TCR sequencing. A second approximately 23-cycle Phusion PCR added indexed Illumina adapters, and products were purified with AMPure XP beads. The authors' pipeline ran thus. Using custom Perl scripts, TCR sequences encoding the same protein were pooled, out-of-frame sequences were removed, and the abundance of each clonotype was computed. Any TCR sequence supported by only a single read was excluded from analysis. Shannon entropy, Gini index, clonality, richness, and the frequency of TCRs shared between repertoires were included as repertoire metrics. The raw public data were reprocessed by TCRdb itself: fastp quality trimming at Q25, MiXCR clonotype calling, in-frame beta chains only. Every CDR3 protein is listed once, alongside the most common genes and DNA of its rows. None of the V and J calls come from the authors' own analysis; TCRdb made them. A total of tens of thousands of distinct CDR3 sequences appear in this sample, around 30% of them only once. The ten largest clonotypes hold 3.7% of the sample.

This clonotype has only a few counts. The specificity of this receptor is unknown. No clone much larger than this one lies a single base away; base qualities are absent. Taken with the paper, the label for time point translates to: before trial treatment. The donors took part in RACIN, a single-arm, phase I, dose-escalation trial that combined nivolumab, ipilimumab, aspirin, low-dose cyclophosphamide and low-dose radiotherapy. Patients with advanced, TIL-negative solid tumors were considered eligible. The sequence came from a male donor with gallbladder cancer. The source was PBMCs, collected before treatment. The rearranged chain carries TRBV3-1 and TRBJ1-2; TRBD1 aligns with 12 central bases. CDR3 region: CASRIGGTGGVGYTF. Here is the DNA: TGTGCCAGCAGAATTGGCGGGACAGGGGGCGTAGGCTACACCTTC.